Below, one T cell receptor (beta chain) is given with its context. Its specificity is not known. These data come from a study of T cell responses to AZD1222 COVID-19 vaccine. General study findings and limits: Across the whole spike, CD4 TCRs peaked at regions 160-218 and 743-854. In the spike-specific TCR repertoire, nearly half reportedly target unmutated variant regions. Of the AZD1222 recipients, only six were seropositive at baseline.

Generated by immunoSEQ multiplex PCR, the TCRdb table keeps only in-frame clones and is missing some. The sample holds about 93,000 clones, over 85% seen once. The CDR3 totals 21 residues. Germline CDR1 is SGDLS and CDR2 is YYNGEE. The germline V and J ends were trimmed by 4 bases and 3 bases, with 33 bases remaining between them. The chain couples TRBV9 to TRBJ2-3, with a tentative D call TRBD1 (6 bases). The source material was peripheral blood, sampled on day 0 of MenACWY control vaccination. The clonotype comes from an adult in good health. This CDR3 is CASSSFNSDRSRGFVTDTQYF. DNA of the CDR3: TGTGCCAGCAGCTCATTTAATAGTGACAGGTCTCGTGGCTTTGTGACAGATACGCAGTATTTT.